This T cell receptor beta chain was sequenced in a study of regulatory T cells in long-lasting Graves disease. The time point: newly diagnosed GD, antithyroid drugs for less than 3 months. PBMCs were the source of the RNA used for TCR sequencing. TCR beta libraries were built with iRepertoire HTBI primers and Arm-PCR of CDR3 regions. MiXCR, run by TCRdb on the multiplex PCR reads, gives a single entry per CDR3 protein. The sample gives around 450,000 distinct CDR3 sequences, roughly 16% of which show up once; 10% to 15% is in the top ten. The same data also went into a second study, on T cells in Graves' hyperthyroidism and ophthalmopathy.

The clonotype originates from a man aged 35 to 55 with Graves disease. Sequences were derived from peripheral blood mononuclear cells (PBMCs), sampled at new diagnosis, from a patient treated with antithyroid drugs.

Written as DNA, the CDR3 is TGCGCCAGCAGCTTGGCCCCAACTAGCGGGAACTCCGAGCAGTACTTC. Translating gives CASSLAPTSGNSEQYF. V usage is TRBV5-1 and J usage is TRBJ2-7; TRBD2 aligns across 10 bases. V shed 0 bases, J shed 6 bases, and the junction held 9 bases outside the gene matches. This CDR3 comprises 16 residues. Germline V lookup: CDR1 SGHRS, CDR2 YFSETQ. Filled out from reference TRBV5-1 and TRBJ2-7, the complete variable domain reads KAGVTQTPRYLIKTRGQQVTLSCSPISGHRSVSWYQQTPGQGLQFLFEYFSETQRNKGNFPGRFSGRQFSNSRSEMNVSTLELGDSALYLCASSLAPTSGNSEQYFGPGTRLTVT.